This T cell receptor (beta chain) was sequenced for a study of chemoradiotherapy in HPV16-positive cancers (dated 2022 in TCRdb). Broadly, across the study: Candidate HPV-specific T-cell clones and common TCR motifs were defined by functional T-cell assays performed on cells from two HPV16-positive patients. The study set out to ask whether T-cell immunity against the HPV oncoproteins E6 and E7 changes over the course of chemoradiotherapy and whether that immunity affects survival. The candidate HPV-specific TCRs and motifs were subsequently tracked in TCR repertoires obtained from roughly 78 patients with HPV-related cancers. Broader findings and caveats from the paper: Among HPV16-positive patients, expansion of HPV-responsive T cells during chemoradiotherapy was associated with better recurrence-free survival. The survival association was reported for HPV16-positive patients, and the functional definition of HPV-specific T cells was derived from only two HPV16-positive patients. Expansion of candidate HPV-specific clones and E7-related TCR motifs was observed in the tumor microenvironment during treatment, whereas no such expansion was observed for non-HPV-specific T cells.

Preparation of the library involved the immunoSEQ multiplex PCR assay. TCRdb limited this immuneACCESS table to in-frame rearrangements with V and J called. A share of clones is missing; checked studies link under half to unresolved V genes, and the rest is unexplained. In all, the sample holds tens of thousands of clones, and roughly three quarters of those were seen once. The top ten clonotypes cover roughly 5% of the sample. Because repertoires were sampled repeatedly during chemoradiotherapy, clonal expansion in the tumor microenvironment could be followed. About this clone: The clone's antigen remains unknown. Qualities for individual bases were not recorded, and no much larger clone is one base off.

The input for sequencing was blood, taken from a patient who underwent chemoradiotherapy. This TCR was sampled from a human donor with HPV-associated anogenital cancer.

The CDR3 protein sequence reads: CASSHRGSFNEQYF. The sequence in DNA is TGTGCCAGCAGCCACAGGGGTTCTTTCAACGAGCAGTACTTC. The V and J segments used are TRBV5-4 and TRBJ2-7; TRBD1 aligns with 7 central bases. Here V drops 4 bases and J drops 5 bases, and the junction holds 9 bases not matched to any gene. CDR1 and CDR2 (SGHNT, YYREEE) derive from the germline V gene (reference sequence). From the cysteine through the phenylalanine, the CDR3 covers 14 amino acids. Just the 42-base CDR3 DNA is kept, in frame starting at base 1.